Below, 17 T cell receptor beta chains from the same sample are listed, as sequenced in a study of graft-versus-host responses after intestinal transplantation. Only in-frame clones appear in the TCRdb table, and some are missing; sequencing was by immunoSEQ multiplex PCR. The repertoire holds 50,000 to 75,000 clones, with roughly 90% as singletons. Graft tissue was processed to release intraepithelial and lamina propria lymphocytes. Sequenced here: ileum tissue, sampled 350 to 400 days after transplant. The receptors here all came from a human patient who received an intestinal transplant, so some T cells may come from the graft donor.

The chain employs TRBV28 and TRBJ1-2; 8 nucleotides match TRBD1. In germline, CDR1 is MDHEN, CDR2 SYDVKM. V shed 6 bases, J shed 2 bases, and the junction held 11 bases outside the gene matches. The CDR3 runs to 16 residues. CDR3 protein: CASRLRQGPPNYGYTF. In nucleotides, the CDR3 is TGTGCCAGCAGGCTCAGACAGGGGCCACCGAACTATGGCTACACCTTC.

The rearrangement uses TRBV4-1 and TRBJ2-7, with 7 bases identical to TRBD1. The V and J ends lost 0 bases and 4 bases, in that order; junction bases with no gene match: 9. CDR1 MGHRA and CDR2 YSYEKL come from the germline V gene. The CDR3 has 16 amino acids. The CDR3 sequence is CASSQEVTGQVYEQYF. As DNA, the CDR3 is TGCGCCAGCAGCCAAGAAGTTACTGGACAGGTATACGAGCAGTACTTC.

V usage is TRBV5-5 and J usage is TRBJ2-1, with TRBD2 identical over 8 bases. The V segment lost 1 base and the J segment 2 bases; nucleotides outside the gene matches: 2. Germline V gives CDR1 SGHKS, CDR2 YYEKEE (reference sequence). The CDR3 sequence is 15 residues long. CDR3 residues: CASSLQRGTYNEQFF. The CDR3 DNA follows: TGTGCCAGCAGCTTGCAGCGGGGGACCTACAATGAGCAGTTCTTC.

The chain carries TRBV2 and TRBJ2-4; D may be TRBD2 (6 bases). Trimming removed 5 bases at V and 0 bases at J, with 20 bases between. The CDR3 extends over 18 amino acids. Germline V gene data show CDR1 as SNHLY and CDR2 as FYNNEI. The CDR3 is CASSPREVILLAKNIQYF. As DNA, the CDR3 is TGTGCCAGCAGTCCGAGGGAGGTCATTTTACTAGCCAAAAACATTCAGTACTTC.

This clone was seen once. The V and J genes are TRBV6-5 and TRBJ2-5; D is unresolved. Germline CDR1 and CDR2: MNHEY and SVGAGI. The CDR3 consists of 15 residues. The V gene lost 4 bases and the J gene lost 1 base, with 13 bases spanning the gap. CDR3 nucleotide sequence: TGTGCCAGCAGTTCCCCCGGACGGCTCCAAGAGACCCAGTACTTC. This encodes CASSSPGRLQETQYF.

The gene calls are TRBV10-1 and TRBJ2-7; D ambiguous. CDR3 length: 13 amino acids. CDR1 and CDR2 from the germline V gene are WNHNN and SYGVQD (reference sequence). The V and J ends lost 3 bases and 3 bases respectively, with 9 bases between them. CDR3 sequence: CASSEELNYEQYF. The CDR3 DNA reads TGCGCCAGCAGTGAAGAACTGAACTACGAGCAGTACTTC.

This clone was seen only once. The CDR3 DNA follows: TGTGCCAGCAGTTTGGGGGGGGGCCTTCCAGATACGCAGTATTTT. This codes for CASSLGGGLPDTQYF. This sequence joins TRBV27 and TRBJ2-3, with D tentatively TRBD2 (7 bases). The CDR3 loop spans 15 amino acids. Looked up from germline, CDR1 is MNHEY and CDR2 is SMNVEV (reference sequence). V lost 3 bases, J lost 4 bases, and 14 bases lay in between.

The gene calls are TRBV27 and TRBJ2-1; D is unclear. The V gene's germline CDR1 is MNHEY and CDR2 SMNVEV (reference sequence). Trimming left V 0 bases short and J 8 bases short, with 11 bases between. The CDR3 contains 14 residues. The CDR3 region is CASSLSTVLDEQFF. The CDR3 coding sequence is TGTGCCAGCAGTTTATCGACGGTGTTAGATGAGCAGTTCTTC.

The V gene is TRBV30, the J gene TRBJ2-7, with 9 bases aligning to TRBD1. The germline CDR1 and CDR2 sequences are GTSNPN and SVGIG (reference sequence). Losses at the gene ends were 0 bases for V and 7 bases for J; bases not matched to a gene: 13. The CDR3 covers 16 residues. CDR3 sequence: CAWSVQGQGKTGEQYF. The CDR3 nucleotides are TGTGCCTGGAGTGTACAGGGACAGGGAAAAACGGGTGAGCAGTACTTC.

The chain combines TRBV6-4 with TRBJ1-1; no definite D call. Per the germline V gene, CDR1 is MRHNA and CDR2 is SNTAGT. V lost 6 bases and J 1 base, leaving 9 bases between the germline ends. The CDR3 covers 13 residues. The chain's CDR3 is CASRGNGNTEAFF. CDR3 nucleotide sequence: TGTGCCAGCAGAGGGAACGGGAACACTGAAGCTTTCTTT.

The chain carries TRBV4-1 and TRBJ1-2; D gene ambiguous. Trimming shortened V by 0 bases and J by 5 bases, and 13 bases separated the two germline ends. This CDR3 region has 15 residues. CDR1 MGHRA and CDR2 YSYEKL come from the germline V gene. The CDR3 nucleotides read TGCGCCAGCAGCCAAGATAGGCAGGAGGCTTATGGCTACACCTTC. This codes for CASSQDRQEAYGYTF.

The genes are TRBV6-5 and TRBJ1-1; the D is unclear. CDR1 MNHEY and CDR2 SVGAGI come from the germline V gene. The CDR3 extends over 14 amino acids. V was shortened by 4 bases and J by 1 base, with 10 bases between the two germline ends. CDR3 bases: TGTGCCAGCAGTTCCTGGACCGAGAACACTGAAGCTTTCTTT. Its translation: CASSSWTENTEAFF.

The chain links TRBV11-2 to TRBJ2-2, with no clear D. Trimming pared 5 bases from V and 1 base from J, leaving 8 bases between. The V gene's germline CDR1 is SGHAT and CDR2 FQNNGV. The CDR3 extends over 14 amino acids. CDR3 in amino acids: CASSRPENTGELFF. The CDR3 coding sequence is TGTGCCAGCAGCCGGCCGGAGAACACCGGGGAGCTGTTTTTT.

The CDR3 protein is CASSLKKKTSGSYNEQFF. The CDR3 region has the DNA TGTGCCAGCAGTTTAAAAAAAAAGACTAGCGGCTCCTACAATGAGCAGTTCTTC. The V and J genes are TRBV27 and TRBJ2-1, with 9 positions matching TRBD2. The V and J ends lost 2 bases and 0 bases, in that order; junction bases with no gene match: 8. The length of the CDR3 is 18 residues. Germline lookup yields CDR1 MNHEY and CDR2 SMNVEV (reference sequence).

This rearrangement joins TRBV5-1 to TRBJ2-7; 7 nucleotides match TRBD2. Germline loops: CDR1 SGHRS, CDR2 YFSETQ. This CDR3 has 18 amino acids. V dropped 1 base and J dropped 0; count of bases not matched to a gene: 13. In nucleotides, the CDR3 is TGCGCCAGCAGCTTGCAGGTGGTAGCGGGCCCTAGCTCCTACGAGCAGTACTTC. Amino acids: CASSLQVVAGPSSYEQYF.

This chain joins TRBV15 and TRBJ2-1; D is ambiguous. The CDR3 totals 14 residues. Germline loops: CDR1 LNHNV, CDR2 YYDKDF (reference sequence). V gave up 5 bases and J gave up 5 bases, with 13 bases separating them. CDR3 protein: CATSPKAEDNEQFF. CDR3 bases: TGTGCCACCAGCCCCAAAGCCGAGGACAATGAGCAGTTCTTC.

The chain recombines TRBV5-4 with TRBJ2-7, with 8 positions matching TRBD2. Germline V lookup: CDR1 SGHNT, CDR2 YYREEE (reference sequence). With 1 base clipped from V and 7 bases from J, the junction kept 16 bases outside the gene matches. This CDR3 is 17 amino acids long. In DNA, the CDR3 is TGTGCCAGCAGCTTGTTGGGCAGGGGCCCTCCGGGGGGGGAGCAGTACTTC. It codes for CASSLLGRGPPGGEQYF.